This T cell receptor beta chain was retrieved from a study of control samples from healthy donors and cancer patients. The method was immunoSEQ multiplex PCR; TCRdb's version includes in-frame clones alone and lacks a portion of them. There are about 130,000 clones in the sample; about 95% occur only once, and about 3.6% lies in the top ten. The CDR3 is 14 residues long. Germline V lookup: CDR1 MNHEY, CDR2 SVGAGI. V lost 6 bases, J lost 8 bases, and 9 bases stayed unmatched. The chain has TRBV6-5 and TRBJ1-4, with TRBD1 identical over 7 bases. The source of this sequence is a man aged 25 to 45 in good health. Material: blood. CDR3 nucleotide sequence: TGTGCCAGCAGGCAGACAGGGAGGAGGGAAAAACTGTTTTTT. Translated, it gives CASRQTGRREKLFF.